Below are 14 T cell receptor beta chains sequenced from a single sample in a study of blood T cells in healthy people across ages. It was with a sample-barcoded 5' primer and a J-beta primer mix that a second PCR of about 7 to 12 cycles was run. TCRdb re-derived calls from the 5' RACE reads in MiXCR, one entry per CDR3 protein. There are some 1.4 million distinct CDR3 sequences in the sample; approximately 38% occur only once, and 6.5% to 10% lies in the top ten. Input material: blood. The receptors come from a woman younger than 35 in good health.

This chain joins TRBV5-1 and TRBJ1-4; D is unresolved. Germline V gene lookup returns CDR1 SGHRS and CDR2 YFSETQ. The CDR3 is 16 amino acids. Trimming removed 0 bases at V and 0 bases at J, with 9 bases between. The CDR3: CASSLGVTSTNEKLFF. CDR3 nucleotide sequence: TGCGCCAGCAGCTTGGGGGTCACCTCAACTAATGAAAAACTGTTTTTT.

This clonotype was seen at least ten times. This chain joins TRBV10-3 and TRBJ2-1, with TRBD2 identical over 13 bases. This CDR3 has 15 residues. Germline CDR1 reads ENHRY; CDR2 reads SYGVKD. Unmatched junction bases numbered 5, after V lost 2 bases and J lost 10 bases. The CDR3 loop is CAISETSGRAQEQFF. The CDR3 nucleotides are TGTGCCATCAGTGAGACTAGCGGGAGGGCCCAGGAGCAGTTCTTC.

The DNA for the CDR3 is TGTGCCAGCAGCTTGGGGAAGTATAGCAATCAGCCCCAGCATTTT. Translated: CASSLGKYSNQPQHF. V gene TRBV5-6 combines with J gene TRBJ1-5; D unclear. The CDR3 runs 15 residues. V dropped 0 bases and J dropped 0 bases, with 7 bases sitting between them. CDR1 and CDR2 from the germline V gene are SGHDT and YYEEEE.

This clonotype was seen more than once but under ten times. The CDR3 sequence: CASTGPPGFGGYTF. The CDR3 nucleotides read TGTGCGTCGACCGGGCCTCCCGGGTTTGGTGGCTACACCTTC. V usage is TRBV7-9 and J usage is TRBJ1-2; D not certain. Germline V CDR1 and CDR2: SEHNR, FQNEAQ (reference sequence). The CDR3 sequence is 14 residues long.

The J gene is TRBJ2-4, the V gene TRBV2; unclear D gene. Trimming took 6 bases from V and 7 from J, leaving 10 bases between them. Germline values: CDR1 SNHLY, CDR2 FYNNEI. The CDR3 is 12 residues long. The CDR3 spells CASSGARNIQYF. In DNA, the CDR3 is TGTGCCAGCAGCGGTGCTAGGAACATTCAGTACTTC. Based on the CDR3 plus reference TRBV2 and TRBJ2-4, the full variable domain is EPEVTQTPSHQVTQMGQEVILRCVPISNHLYFYWYRQILGQKVEFLVSFYNNEISEKSEIFDDQFSVERPDGSNFTLKIRSTKLEDSAMYFCASSGARNIQYFGAGTRLSVL.

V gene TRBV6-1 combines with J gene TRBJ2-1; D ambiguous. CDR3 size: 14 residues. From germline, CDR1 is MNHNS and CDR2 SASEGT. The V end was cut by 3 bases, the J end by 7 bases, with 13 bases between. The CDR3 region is CASSDPAIRNEQFF. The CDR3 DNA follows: TGTGCCAGCAGTGACCCGGCCATCAGGAATGAGCAGTTCTTC.

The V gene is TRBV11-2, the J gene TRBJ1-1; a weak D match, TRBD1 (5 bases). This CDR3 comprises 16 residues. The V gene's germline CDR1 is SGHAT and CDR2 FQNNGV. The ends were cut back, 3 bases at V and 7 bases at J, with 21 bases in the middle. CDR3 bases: TGTGCCAGCAGCTTCCCCTCCGGCAGGGATGAAGGTGAAGCTTTCTTT. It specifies CASSFPSGRDEGEAFF. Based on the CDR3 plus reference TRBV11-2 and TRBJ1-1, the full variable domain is EAGVAQSPRYKIIEKRQSVAFWCNPISGHATLYWYQQILGQGPKLLIQFQNNGVVDDSQLPKDRFSAERLKGVDSTLKIQPAKLEDSAVYLCASSFPSGRDEGEAFFGQGTRLTVV.

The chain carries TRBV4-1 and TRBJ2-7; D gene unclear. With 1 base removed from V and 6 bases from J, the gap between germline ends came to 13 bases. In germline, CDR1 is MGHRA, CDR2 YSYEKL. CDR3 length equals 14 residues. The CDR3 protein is CASSQGRLGFEQYF. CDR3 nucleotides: TGCGCCAGCAGCCAAGGACGACTGGGTTTCGAGCAGTACTTC.

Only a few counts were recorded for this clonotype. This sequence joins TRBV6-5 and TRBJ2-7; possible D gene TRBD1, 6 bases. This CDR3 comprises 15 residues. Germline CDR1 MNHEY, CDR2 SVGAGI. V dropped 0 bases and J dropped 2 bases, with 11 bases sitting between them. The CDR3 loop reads CASSYSKAGAYEQYF. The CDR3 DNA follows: TGTGCCAGCAGTTACTCCAAGGCAGGGGCCTACGAGCAGTACTTC.

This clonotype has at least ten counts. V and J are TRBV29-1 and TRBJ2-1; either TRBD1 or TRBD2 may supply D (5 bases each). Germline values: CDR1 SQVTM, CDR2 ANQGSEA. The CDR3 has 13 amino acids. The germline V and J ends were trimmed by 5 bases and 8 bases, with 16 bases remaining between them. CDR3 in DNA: TGCAGCGTTCTTCCCGGGACCGCGGATGAGCAGTTCTTC. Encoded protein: CSVLPGTADEQFF.

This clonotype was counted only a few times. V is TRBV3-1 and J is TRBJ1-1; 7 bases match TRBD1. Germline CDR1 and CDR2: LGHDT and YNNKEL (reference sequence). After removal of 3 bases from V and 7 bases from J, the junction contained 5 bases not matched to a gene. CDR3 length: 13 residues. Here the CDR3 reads CASSQGGTVEAFF. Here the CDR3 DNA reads TGTGCCAGCAGCCAGGGAGGGACAGTTGAAGCTTTCTTT.

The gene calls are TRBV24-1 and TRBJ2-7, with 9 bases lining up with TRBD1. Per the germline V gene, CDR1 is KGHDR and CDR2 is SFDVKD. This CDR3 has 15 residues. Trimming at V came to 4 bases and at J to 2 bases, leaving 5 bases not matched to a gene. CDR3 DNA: TGTGCCACCAGTGAAGAAGGGACAGGGACCTACGAGCAGTACTTC. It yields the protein CATSEEGTGTYEQYF.

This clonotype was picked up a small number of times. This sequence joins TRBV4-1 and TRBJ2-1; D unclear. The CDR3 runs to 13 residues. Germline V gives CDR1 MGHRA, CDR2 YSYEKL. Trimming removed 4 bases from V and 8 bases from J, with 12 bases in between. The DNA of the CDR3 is TGCGCCAGCAGCCCCCTCCCGGGCGATGAGCAGTTCTTC. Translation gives CASSPLPGDEQFF.

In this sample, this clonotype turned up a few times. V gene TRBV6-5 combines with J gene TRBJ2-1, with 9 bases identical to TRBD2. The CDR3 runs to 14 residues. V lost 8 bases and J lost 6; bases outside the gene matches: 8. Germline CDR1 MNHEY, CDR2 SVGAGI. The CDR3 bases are TGTGCCAGCGGCTACCGACTAGCGGTCAATGAGCAGTTCTTC. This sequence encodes CASGYRLAVNEQFF.